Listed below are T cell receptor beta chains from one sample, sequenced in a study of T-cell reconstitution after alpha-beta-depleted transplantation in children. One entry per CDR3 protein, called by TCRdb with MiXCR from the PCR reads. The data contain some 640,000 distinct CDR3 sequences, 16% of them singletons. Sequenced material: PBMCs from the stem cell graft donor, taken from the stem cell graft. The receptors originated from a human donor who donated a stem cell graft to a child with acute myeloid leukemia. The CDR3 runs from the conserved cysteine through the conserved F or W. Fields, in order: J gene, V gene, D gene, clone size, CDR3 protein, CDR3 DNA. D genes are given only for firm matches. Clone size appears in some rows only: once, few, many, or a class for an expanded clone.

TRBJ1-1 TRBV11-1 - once CASSQRAAVASSMNTEAFF TGTGCCAGCAGCCAGAGGGCGGCAGTAGCCAGCTCTATGAACACTGAAGCTTTCTTT
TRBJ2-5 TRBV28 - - CASTLGAGQETQYF TGTGCCAGCACCCTGGGCGCGGGCCAAGAGACCCAGTACTTC
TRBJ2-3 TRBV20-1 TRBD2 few CSASGGGRNTDTQYF TGCAGTGCCTCGGGAGGGGGGCGTAACACAGATACGCAGTATTTT
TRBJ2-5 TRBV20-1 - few CSARDPQTPDTQYF TGCAGTGCTAGAGATCCCCAAACCCCCGATACCCAGTACTTC
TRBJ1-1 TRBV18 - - CASSPLSGRGNTEAFF TGTGCCAGCTCACCATTATCTGGCCGGGGGAACACTGAAGCTTTCTTT
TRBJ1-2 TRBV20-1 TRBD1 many CSAHSGTGNGYTF TGCAGTGCTCATTCCGGGACAGGGAATGGCTACACCTTC
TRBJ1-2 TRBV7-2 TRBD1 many CASSMTGGPLTNYGYTF TGTGCCAGCAGCATGACAGGGGGACCTCTTACTAACTATGGCTACACCTTC
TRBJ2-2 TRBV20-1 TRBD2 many CSARLAGGRRAGELFF TGCAGTGCTCGCCTAGCGGGGGGGAGGCGGGCCGGGGAGCTGTTTTTT
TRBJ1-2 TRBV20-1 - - CSASPGQRPDGYTF TGCAGTGCTAGTCCTGGCCAGCGCCCAGATGGCTACACCTTC
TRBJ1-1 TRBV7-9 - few CASSLEGSRTEAFF TGTGCCAGCAGCTTAGAGGGCAGTCGGACTGAAGCTTTCTTT
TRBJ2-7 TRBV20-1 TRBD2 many CSAELAGVDSYEQYF TGCAGTGCCGAACTAGCGGGGGTAGACTCCTACGAGCAGTACTTC
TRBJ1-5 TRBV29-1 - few CSAGFVRPRIFRGNQPQHF TGCAGCGCTGGTTTCGTTCGGCCGAGAATTTTCAGGGGTAATCAGCCCCAGCATTTT
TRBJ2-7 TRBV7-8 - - CASSTRTETYEQYF TGTGCCAGCAGCACCAGGACAGAGACCTACGAGCAGTACTTC
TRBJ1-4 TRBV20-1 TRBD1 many CSARGTGGTEKLFF TGCAGTGCTAGAGGGACAGGGGGCACTGAAAAACTGTTTTTT